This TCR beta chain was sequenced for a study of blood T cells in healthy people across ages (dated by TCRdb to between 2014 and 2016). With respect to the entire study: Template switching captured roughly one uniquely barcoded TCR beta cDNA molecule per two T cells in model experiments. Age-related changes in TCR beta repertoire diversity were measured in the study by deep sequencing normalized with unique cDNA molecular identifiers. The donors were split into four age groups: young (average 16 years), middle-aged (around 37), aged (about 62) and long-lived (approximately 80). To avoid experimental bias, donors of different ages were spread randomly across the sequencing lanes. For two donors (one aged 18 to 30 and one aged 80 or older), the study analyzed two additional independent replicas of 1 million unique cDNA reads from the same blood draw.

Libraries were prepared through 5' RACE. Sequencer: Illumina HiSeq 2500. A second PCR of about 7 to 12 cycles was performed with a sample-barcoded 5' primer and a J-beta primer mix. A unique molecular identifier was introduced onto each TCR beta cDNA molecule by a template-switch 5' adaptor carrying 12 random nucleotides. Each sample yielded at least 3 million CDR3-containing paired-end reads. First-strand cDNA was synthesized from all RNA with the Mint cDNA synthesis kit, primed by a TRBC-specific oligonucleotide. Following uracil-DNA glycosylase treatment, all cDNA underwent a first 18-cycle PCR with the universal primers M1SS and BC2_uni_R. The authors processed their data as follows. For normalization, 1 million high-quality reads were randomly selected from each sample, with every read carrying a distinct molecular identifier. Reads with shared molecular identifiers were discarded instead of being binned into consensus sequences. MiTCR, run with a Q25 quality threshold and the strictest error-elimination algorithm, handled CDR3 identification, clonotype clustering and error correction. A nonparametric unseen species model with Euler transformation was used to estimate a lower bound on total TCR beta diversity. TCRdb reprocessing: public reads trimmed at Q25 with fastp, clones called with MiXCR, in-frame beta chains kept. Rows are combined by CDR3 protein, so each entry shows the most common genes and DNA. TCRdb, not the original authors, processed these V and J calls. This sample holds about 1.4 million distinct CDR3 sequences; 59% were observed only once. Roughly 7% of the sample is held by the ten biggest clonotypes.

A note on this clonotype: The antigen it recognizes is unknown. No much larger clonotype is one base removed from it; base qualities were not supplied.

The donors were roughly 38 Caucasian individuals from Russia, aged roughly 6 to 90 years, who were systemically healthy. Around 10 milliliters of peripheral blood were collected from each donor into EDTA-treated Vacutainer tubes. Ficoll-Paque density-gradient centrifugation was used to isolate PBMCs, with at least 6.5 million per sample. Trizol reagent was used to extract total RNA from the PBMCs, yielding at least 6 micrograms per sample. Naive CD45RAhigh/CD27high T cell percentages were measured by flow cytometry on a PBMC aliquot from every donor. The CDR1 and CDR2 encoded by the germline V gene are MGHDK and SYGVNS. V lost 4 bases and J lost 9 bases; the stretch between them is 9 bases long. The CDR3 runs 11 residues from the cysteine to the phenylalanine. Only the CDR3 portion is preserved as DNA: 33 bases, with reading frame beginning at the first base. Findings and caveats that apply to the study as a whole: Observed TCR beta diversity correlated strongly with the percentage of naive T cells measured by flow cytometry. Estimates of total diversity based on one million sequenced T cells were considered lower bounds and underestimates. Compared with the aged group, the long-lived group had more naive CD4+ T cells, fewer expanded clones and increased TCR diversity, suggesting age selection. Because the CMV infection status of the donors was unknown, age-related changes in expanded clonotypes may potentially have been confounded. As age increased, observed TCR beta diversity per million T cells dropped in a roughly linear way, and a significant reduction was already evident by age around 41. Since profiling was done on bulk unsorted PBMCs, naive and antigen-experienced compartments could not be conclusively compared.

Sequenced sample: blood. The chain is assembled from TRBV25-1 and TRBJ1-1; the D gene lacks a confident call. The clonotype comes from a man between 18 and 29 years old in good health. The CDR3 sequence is CASSARLQAFF. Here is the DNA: TGTGCCAGCAGTGCCCGTCTCCAAGCTTTCTTT. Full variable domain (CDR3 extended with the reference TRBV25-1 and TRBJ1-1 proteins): EADIYQTPRYLVIGTGKKITLECSQTMGHDKMYWYQQDPGMELHLIHYSYGVNSTEKGDLSSESTVSRIRTEHFPLTLESARPSHTSQYLCASSARLQAFFGQGTRLTVV.